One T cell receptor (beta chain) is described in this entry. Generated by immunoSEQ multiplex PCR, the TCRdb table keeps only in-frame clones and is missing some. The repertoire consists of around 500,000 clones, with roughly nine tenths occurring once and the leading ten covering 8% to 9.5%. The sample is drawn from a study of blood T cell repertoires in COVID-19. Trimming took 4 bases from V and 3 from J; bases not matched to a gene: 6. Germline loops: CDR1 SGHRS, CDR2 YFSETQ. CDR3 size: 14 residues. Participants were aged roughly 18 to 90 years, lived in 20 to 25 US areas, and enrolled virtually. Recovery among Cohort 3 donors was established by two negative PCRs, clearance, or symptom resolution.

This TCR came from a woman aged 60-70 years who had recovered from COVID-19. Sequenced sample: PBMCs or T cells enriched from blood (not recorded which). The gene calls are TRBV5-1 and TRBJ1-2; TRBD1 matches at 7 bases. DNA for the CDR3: TGCGCCAGCAGCCCAGACAGGGTAGACTATGGCTACACCTTC. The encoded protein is CASSPDRVDYGYTF.